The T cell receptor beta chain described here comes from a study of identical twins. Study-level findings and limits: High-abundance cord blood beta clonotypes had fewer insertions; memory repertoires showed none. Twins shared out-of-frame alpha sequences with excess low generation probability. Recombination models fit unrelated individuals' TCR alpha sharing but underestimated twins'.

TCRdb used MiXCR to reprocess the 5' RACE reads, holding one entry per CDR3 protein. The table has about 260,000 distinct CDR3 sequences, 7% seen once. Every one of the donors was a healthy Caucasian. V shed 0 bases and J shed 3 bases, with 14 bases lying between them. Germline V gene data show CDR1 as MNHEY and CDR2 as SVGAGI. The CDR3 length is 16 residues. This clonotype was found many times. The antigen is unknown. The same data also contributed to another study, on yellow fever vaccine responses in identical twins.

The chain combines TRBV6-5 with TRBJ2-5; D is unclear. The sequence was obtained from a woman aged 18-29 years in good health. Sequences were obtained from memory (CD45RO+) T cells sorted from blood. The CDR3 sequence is CASSYSWISNKETQYF. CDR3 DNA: TGTGCCAGCAGTTACTCGTGGATTTCTAATAAAGAGACCCAGTACTTC.